The 8 T cell receptor beta chains below come from one sample, sequenced in a study of molecular identifiers for immune sequencing clone quantification. TCRdb reprocessed the PCR reads via MiXCR and lists one record per CDR3 protein. The table has just over 40,000 distinct CDR3 sequences, about 18% seen once; the top ten hold approximately 6.4%. What was sequenced was naive CD8+ T cells from blood, with Jurkat cell RNA spiked in. As for subset: FACS-sorted CD8+CD4-CCR7+CD45RA+ naive T cells. All receptors derive from a human donor in good health. Some libraries in this study had Jurkat cell RNA spiked in.

In its sample, this clonotype was seen a few times. J is TRBJ2-2 and V is TRBV28; D is perhaps TRBD1 (7 bases). There are 15 residues in the CDR3. Trimming pared 3 bases from V and 6 bases from J, leaving 14 bases between. Germline lookup yields CDR1 MDHEN and CDR2 SYDVKM. CDR3 nucleotides: TGTGCCAGCAGTTTTTATCAGGGGGGATCCGGGGAGCTGTTTTTT. This codes for CASSFYQGGSGELFF.

This clonotype was recorded at least ten times. CDR3 sequence reads: CASSLGSEAYEQYF. The CDR3 DNA reads as TGTGCCAGCAGCTTAGGTAGCGAGGCCTACGAGCAGTACTTC. The rearrangement joins TRBV7-8 to TRBJ2-7; the D gene is possibly TRBD2 (5 bases). Germline values: CDR1 SGHVS, CDR2 FQNEAQ. Trimming removed 1 base at V and 2 bases at J, with 9 bases between. CDR3 size: 14 residues.

At least ten counts were recorded for this clonotype. The rearrangement uses TRBV5-6 and TRBJ2-7; TRBD1 might be the D (6 bases). The CDR3 totals 16 residues. The V end was cut by 0 bases, the J end by 5 bases, with 18 bases between. Germline values: CDR1 SGHDT, CDR2 YYEEEE. The DNA of the CDR3 is TGTGCCAGCAGCTTGGGGACCGGGACACATCCCAACGAGCAGTACTTC. It codes for CASSLGTGTHPNEQYF.

This chain joins TRBV4-3 and TRBJ2-7; 7 nucleotides match TRBD1. V was clipped by 1 base and J by 2 bases; unmatched bases: 17. This CDR3 has 19 residues. The germline gives CDR1 LGHNA, CDR2 YSLEER. The CDR3 reads CASSQALLYGTVETYEQYF. CDR3 nucleotides: TGCGCCAGCAGCCAAGCCCTATTATATGGGACAGTGGAGACCTACGAGCAGTACTTC.

The rearrangement links TRBV7-9 to TRBJ2-2; 9 nucleotides align to TRBD1. This CDR3 has 15 amino acids. Germline assignment: CDR1 SEHNR and CDR2 FQNEAQ (reference sequence). J was trimmed by 7 bases and V by 3 bases; bases with no gene match: 6. CDR3 bases: TGTGCCAGCAGCTTGCCACAGGGGGCGGTCGGGGAGCTGTTTTTT. This encodes CASSLPQGAVGELFF. The full variable domain, with the rest looked up from reference TRBV7-9 and TRBJ2-2, is DTGVSQNPRHKITKRGQNVTFRCDPISEHNRLYWYRQTLGQGPEFLTYFQNEAQLEKSRLLSDRFSAERPKGSFSTLEIQRTEQGDSAMYLCASSLPQGAVGELFFGEGSRLTVL.

In regard to this clonotype: It may be a read error: a sequence one base away is much more abundant. The rearrangement links TRBV27 to TRBJ2-5; TRBD2 might be the D (6 bases). The CDR3 is made up of 15 amino acids. V lost 4 bases and J lost 5, with 17 bases in between. CDR1 and CDR2 from the germline V gene are MNHEY and SMNVEV (reference sequence). The CDR3 spells CASSSSGLEGETQYF. The DNA of the CDR3 is TGTGCCAGCAGTTCATCAGGTTTGGAGGGGGAGACCCAGTACTTC.

This clonotype was recorded a few times. The chain employs TRBV28 and TRBJ1-5; D call uncertain. Germline V gene sequence: CDR1 MDHEN, CDR2 SYDVKM. The CDR3 contains 15 residues. V was cut by 3 bases and J by 0 bases, with 9 bases left in between. For the CDR3, the DNA is TGTGCCAGCAGTTTTAATAGAAATAGCAATCAGCCCCAGCATTTT. Translating gives CASSFNRNSNQPQHF.

This clonotype has a count of ten or more. The V gene is TRBV12-3 or TRBV12-4, the J gene TRBJ2-7, with D hard to call. The CDR3 has 14 residues. Trimming stripped 6 bases from V and 1 base from J, with 13 bases between. CDR3 sequence: CASRTGPASYEQYF. CDR3 bases: TGTGCCAGCAGAACCGGGCCAGCGTCCTACGAGCAGTACTTC.